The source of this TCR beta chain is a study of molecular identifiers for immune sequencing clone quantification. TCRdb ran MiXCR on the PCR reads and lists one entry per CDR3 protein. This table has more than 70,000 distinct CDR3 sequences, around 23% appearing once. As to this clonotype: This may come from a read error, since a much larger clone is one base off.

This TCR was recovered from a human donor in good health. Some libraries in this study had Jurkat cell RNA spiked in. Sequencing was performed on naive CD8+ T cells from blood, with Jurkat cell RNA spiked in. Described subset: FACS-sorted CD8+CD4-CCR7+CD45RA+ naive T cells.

CDR3 sequence: CASSQSRIGYEQYF. The CDR3 nucleotides are TGCGCCAGCAGCCAATCCAGGATTGGCTACGAGCAGTACTTC. The J gene is TRBJ2-7, the V gene TRBV4-3; D gene ambiguous. CDR3 length: 14 amino acids. V lost 2 bases and J lost 3, with 11 bases in between. The germline V gene has CDR1 LGHNA and CDR2 YSLEER.